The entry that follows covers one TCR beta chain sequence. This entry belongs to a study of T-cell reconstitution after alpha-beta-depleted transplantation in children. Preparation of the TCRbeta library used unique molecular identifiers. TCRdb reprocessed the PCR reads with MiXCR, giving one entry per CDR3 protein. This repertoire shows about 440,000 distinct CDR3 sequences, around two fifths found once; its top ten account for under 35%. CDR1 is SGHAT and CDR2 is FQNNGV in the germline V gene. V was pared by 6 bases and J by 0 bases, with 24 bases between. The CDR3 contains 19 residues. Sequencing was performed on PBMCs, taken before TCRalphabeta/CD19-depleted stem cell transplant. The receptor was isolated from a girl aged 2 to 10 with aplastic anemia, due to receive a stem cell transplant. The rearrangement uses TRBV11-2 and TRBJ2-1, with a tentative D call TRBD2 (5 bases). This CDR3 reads CASRQKALAKMVSYNEQFF. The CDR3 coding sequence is TGTGCCAGCAGACAAAAGGCATTAGCGAAGATGGTCTCCTACAATGAGCAGTTCTTC. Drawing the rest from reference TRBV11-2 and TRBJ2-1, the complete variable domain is EAGVAQSPRYKIIEKRQSVAFWCNPISGHATLYWYQQILGQGPKLLIQFQNNGVVDDSQLPKDRFSAERLKGVDSTLKIQPAKLEDSAVYLCASRQKALAKMVSYNEQFFGPGTRLTVL.